Sequencing of this TCR beta chain was carried out in a study of shared clonotypes between healthy human individuals. Naive CD45RA+ and memory CD45RA-negative subsets were split from CD4+ cells. Repertoires were generated with immunoSEQ multiplex PCR, while TCRdb's copy carries only in-frame clones and drops some. The table lists millions of clones, over 85% of them singletons. Study-wide results and limits: The naive CD4 repertoires of a handful of donors were compared, and roughly 5% of clonotypes were shared. The authors expected sequencing depth to affect clonotype sharing among donors.

Concerning this clone: What it binds is not known. Distinct nucleotide sequences in the sample also encode this CDR3.

The CDR3 length is 16 residues. Germline V gene lookup returns CDR1 SNHLY and CDR2 FYNNEI. V shed 5 bases and J 6 bases; nucleotides not matched to a gene: 8. This rearrangement joins TRBV2 to TRBJ2-3; 13 bases align to TRBD2. The clonotype was recovered from a man aged 18 to 29 in good health. Sequences were obtained from naive CD4+ T cells sorted from blood. Subset specified: CD45RA+ positively selected. The CDR3 loop reads CASSPRTSGGADTQYF. DNA of the CDR3: TGTGCCAGCAGTCCCCGGACTAGCGGGGGAGCGGATACGCAGTATTTT.